What follows describes a single TCR beta chain. The sample belongs to a study of blood T cell repertoires in COVID-19. Produced via immunoSEQ multiplex PCR; TCRdb's table is partial and in-frame only. The sample holds roughly 260,000 clones, approximately 91% seen once. Germline V gene lookup returns CDR1 LNHDA and CDR2 SQIVND (reference sequence). The CDR3 has 16 amino acids. The ends were cut back, 1 base at V and 6 bases at J, with 17 bases in the middle. The clonotype comes from a woman in her forties who had recovered from COVID-19. The rearrangement links TRBV19 to TRBJ2-3; possibly TRBD1 for D (6 bases). The sequenced sample consisted of peripheral blood. In DNA, the CDR3 is TGTGCCAGTAGTATAGGGAAGGGGTCAGGGGCGGATACGCAGTATTTT. It is translated as CASSIGKGSGADTQYF.